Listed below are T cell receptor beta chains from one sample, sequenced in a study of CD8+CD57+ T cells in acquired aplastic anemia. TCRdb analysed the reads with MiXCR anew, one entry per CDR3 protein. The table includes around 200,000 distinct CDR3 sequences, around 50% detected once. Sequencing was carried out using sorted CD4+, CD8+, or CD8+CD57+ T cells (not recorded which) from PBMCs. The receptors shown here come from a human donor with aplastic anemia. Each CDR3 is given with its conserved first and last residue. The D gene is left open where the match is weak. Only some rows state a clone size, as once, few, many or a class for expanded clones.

TGCGCCAGCAGCCTCTCGACAGGGGGCATCGGCTACACCTTC,CASSLSTGGIGYTF,TRBD1,TRBJ1-2,14,.,TRBV5-1
TGTGCCAGCAGCCAAAGTCCAGCGGGGGCTGTCGTGGAGCAGTACTTC,CASSQSPAGAVVEQYF,TRBD2,TRBJ2-7,16,.,TRBV5-6
TGTGCCACCAGTGATTTGGCTTTGGGCACAGATACGCAGTATTTT,CATSDLALGTDTQYF,.,TRBJ2-3,15,.,TRBV24-1
TGCAGTGCCCGGGACTACTCCTACGAGCAGTACTTC,CSARDYSYEQYF,TRBD2,TRBJ2-7,12,.,TRBV20-1
TGTGCCAGCAGTTTAGAAATAATGAACACTGAAGCTTTCTTT,CASSLEIMNTEAFF,.,TRBJ1-1,14,.,TRBV12-3/TRBV12-4
TGCAGCGTTGAAGCAGGTCCCACCATATATTTT,CSVEAGPTIYF,.,TRBJ1-3,11,medium-sized,TRBV29-1
TGTGCCAGCAGGGAGGGGTACACCTACGAGCAGTACTTC,CASREGYTYEQYF,.,TRBJ2-7,13,.,TRBV6-1
TGTGCCAGTAGCTTGATTGGGGAAGAGACCCAGTACTTC,CASSLIGEETQYF,.,TRBJ2-5,13,few,TRBV19
TGTGCCACCAACCCGGGACAGGGGGGCCTCGAGCAGTACTTC,CATNPGQGGLEQYF,TRBD1,TRBJ2-7,14,.,TRBV24-1
TGTGCCATCAGTAGACAGTTAGGGGGGAACACTGAAGCTTTCTTT,CAISRQLGGNTEAFF,.,TRBJ1-1,15,.,TRBV10-3
TGTGCCAGTAGTCCCCGGACCGGCTCTGGAAACACCATATATTTT,CASSPRTGSGNTIYF,.,TRBJ1-3,15,.,TRBV19
TGCAGCGTCGACCCGGGACAGGGGGCCGACGAGCAGTACTTC,CSVDPGQGADEQYF,TRBD1,TRBJ2-7,14,.,TRBV29-1
TGTGCCAGCAGCGTAGGGACTAGCGGGGGATTCACCGGGGAGCTGTTTTTT,CASSVGTSGGFTGELFF,TRBD2,TRBJ2-2,17,.,TRBV9
TGTGCCAGCAGCGCCCAAACGACTAACTATGGCTACACCTTC,CASSAQTTNYGYTF,.,TRBJ1-2,14,many,TRBV2
TGTGCCAGCACCCCACTCGGAGGGGCTGAAGAGACCCAGTACTTC,CASTPLGGAEETQYF,.,TRBJ2-5,15,many,TRBV3-1
TGTGCCAGCAGCCCGGGACATCAATATGGGTACGAGCAGTACTTC,CASSPGHQYGYEQYF,.,TRBJ2-7,15,.,TRBV7-6
TGTGCCAGCAGAAAGGGGGCAGGGGTCGTTGAGCAGTTCTTC,CASRKGAGVVEQFF,TRBD1,TRBJ2-1,14,once,TRBV7-3
TGTGCCAGCAGTGAAAGGTGGGGGGACAGGCCCTATGGCTACACCTTC,CASSERWGDRPYGYTF,TRBD1,TRBJ1-2,16,many,TRBV6-1
TGTGCCAGCAGCAAGGACGGAGACAATGAGCAGTTCTTC,CASSKDGDNEQFF,.,TRBJ2-1,13,.,TRBV7-3
TGTGCCAGTAGTATATTGCGGGGGGGGAGCTCCTACGAGCAGTACTTC,CASSILRGGSSYEQYF,TRBD2,TRBJ2-7,16,many,TRBV19